A single sample gave rise to the 13 T cell receptor beta chains below, sequenced in a study of Graves' ophthalmopathy and Graves' hyperthyroidism. The authors amplified TCR beta CDR3 regions, and they did so from RNA transcripts for repertoire sequencing. An initial RT-PCR round employing HTBI primers preceded a second-round multiplex PCR. TCRdb re-analysed the multiplex PCR reads in MiXCR, keeping a single row per CDR3 protein. The data hold roughly 700,000 distinct CDR3 sequences, with 40% observed a single time. Sequenced material: peripheral blood. Source of these receptors: an adult man with Graves' ophthalmopathy.

This clonotype has at least ten counts. The chain carries TRBV20-1 and TRBJ2-5; 8 positions agree with TRBD1. Germline V gene data show CDR1 as DFQATT and CDR2 as SNEGSKA (reference sequence). CDR3 length equals 14 residues. The V and J ends lost 0 bases and 5 bases, in that order; junction bases with no gene match: 5. The CDR3 DNA reads as TGCAGTGCTAGAGATCGGACAGGGCGGGAGACCCAGTACTTC. Translated, it gives CSARDRTGRETQYF.

The chain carries TRBV13 and TRBJ1-3; the match to TRBD1 covers 8 bases. Germline V gene sequence: CDR1 PRHDT, CDR2 FYEKMQ (reference sequence). The V and J ends lost 6 bases and 0 bases, in that order; junction bases with no gene match: 4. The CDR3 runs to 15 residues. CDR3 loop: CASRGQVYSGNTIYF. The CDR3 nucleotides read TGTGCCAGCAGGGGACAGGTGTACTCTGGAAACACCATATATTTT.

This sequence joins TRBV28 and TRBJ1-1; D might be TRBD1 (6 bases). The germline V and J ends were trimmed by 10 bases and 0 bases, with 12 bases remaining between them. The length of the CDR3 is 13 residues. Germline values: CDR1 MDHEN, CDR2 SYDVKM. The CDR3 DNA is TGTGCCACCCAGGGGTTTATGAACACTGAAGCTTTCTTT. It codes for CATQGFMNTEAFF.

The V gene is TRBV12-3 or TRBV12-4, the J gene TRBJ1-1, with D uncertain. This CDR3 comprises 13 residues. The ends were cut back, 4 bases at V and 6 bases at J, with 12 bases in the middle. As DNA, the CDR3 is TGTGCCAGCAGTTCACCATTAAACGCTGAAGCTTTCTTT. Protein: CASSSPLNAEAFF.

This chain joins TRBV20-1 and TRBJ2-7, with 9 bases aligning to TRBD2. Germline CDR1 is DFQATT and CDR2 is SNEGSKA (reference sequence). The CDR3 covers 14 residues. Trimming at V came to 3 bases and at J to 5 bases, leaving 8 bases not matched to a gene. CDR3 in DNA: TGCAGTGCTAGCCTTCCTAGCGGGAATAACGAGCAGTACTTC. Translation: CSASLPSGNNEQYF.

The rearrangement uses TRBV25-1 and TRBJ2-2; tentatively, D is TRBD2 (5 bases). This CDR3 is built from 16 residues. Per germline, CDR1 MGHDK and CDR2 SYGVNS. Trimming left V 6 bases short and J 5 bases short, with 19 bases between. As DNA, the CDR3 is TGTGCCAGCAGCTTGAATTATGGAAGGGAGACCGGGGAGCTGTTTTTT. Translation gives CASSLNYGRETGELFF.

As concerns this clonotype: One junction end does not reproduce the germline sequence, and a read error may be involved. This chain uses TRBV10-3 with TRBJ1-2; D gene uncertain. The germline CDR1 and CDR2 sequences are ENHRY and SYGVKD. CDR3 size: 13 residues. CDR3: CASSFERNYGYTF. The CDR3 DNA sequence: TGTGCCAGCAGTTTCGAGAGAAACTATGGCTACACCTTC.

This chain links TRBV20-1 with TRBJ2-7, with 9 bases fitting TRBD1. Per the germline V gene, CDR1 is DFQATT and CDR2 is SNEGSKA (reference sequence). Losses at the gene ends were 0 bases for V and 4 bases for J; bases not matched to a gene: 7. CDR3 length: 15 residues. Here the CDR3 DNA reads TGCAGTGCTAGAGATGGGGACAGGGCATCGTACGAGCAGTACTTC. It encodes CSARDGDRASYEQYF.

The rearrangement links TRBV2 to TRBJ1-1, with 7 bases aligning to TRBD1. The V gene end was trimmed by 8 bases and the J gene end by 11 bases; junction bases not matched to a gene: 11. Germline assignment: CDR1 SNHLY and CDR2 FYNNEI. This CDR3 spans 12 amino acids. For the CDR3, the DNA is TGTGCCAGCTCACCGCCGACAGGGAGGGCTTTCTTT. The encoded protein is CASSPPTGRAFF.

This clonotype has a count of ten or more. CDR3 sequence: CASSQGATYEQYF. Written as DNA, the CDR3 is TGTGCCAGCAGCCAGGGGGCCACCTACGAGCAGTACTTC. The V and J genes are TRBV5-5 and TRBJ2-7; 8 bases agree with TRBD1. The CDR3 has 13 amino acids. Germline V gene sequence: CDR1 SGHKS, CDR2 YYEKEE (reference sequence). The junction had 2 bases not matched to a gene; V was cut back by 4 bases and J by 2 bases.

This clonotype was observed at least ten times. The chain uses TRBV19 and TRBJ1-5, with TRBD1 identical over 10 bases. After removal of 3 bases from V and 6 bases from J, the junction contained 2 bases not matched to a gene. This CDR3 contains 14 residues. Germline V gives CDR1 LNHDA, CDR2 SQIVND (reference sequence). The chain's CDR3 is CASSIGQGGQPQHF. The CDR3 bases are TGTGCCAGTAGTATCGGACAGGGGGGTCAGCCCCAGCATTTT.

The chain is built from TRBV7-9 and TRBJ2-7; 10 nucleotides match TRBD1. The CDR3 spans 15 residues. The trim removed 5 bases at V and 5 bases at J, leaving 9 bases unmatched. Germline V gene lookup returns CDR1 SEHNR and CDR2 FQNEAQ (reference sequence). CDR3 region: CASSPSRQGANEQYF. The CDR3 DNA follows: TGTGCCAGCAGCCCATCCCGACAGGGGGCGAACGAGCAGTACTTC.

This clonotype has a handful of counts. Here the CDR3 reads CASSSYQLAGAHNEQFF. CDR3 coding DNA: TGTGCCAGCAGCTCCTACCAACTAGCGGGAGCGCACAATGAGCAGTTCTTC. V is TRBV11-2 and J is TRBJ2-1; 11 bases agree with TRBD2. V gave up 4 bases and J gave up 5 bases; unmatched junction bases: 10. Germline V gene lookup returns CDR1 SGHAT and CDR2 FQNNGV. The CDR3 runs 17 residues.